The 3 T cell receptor beta chains listed next were all sequenced from one sample in a study of cytomegalovirus exposure and HLA in healthy donors. Use of 60 Vbeta and 13 Jbeta primers characterized the PCR. Assay used: immunoSEQ multiplex PCR; TCRdb lists only in-frame clones, some missing. The data show 100,000 or so clones, with 65% to 80% seen just once and under 4.5% held by the top ten. Source material: PBMCs. These receptor sequences come from a woman in her 50s in good health and CMV-seropositive.

The chain employs TRBV4-1 and TRBJ1-3, with D maybe TRBD1 (5 bases). Trimming shortened V by 4 bases and J by 0 bases, and 16 bases separated the two germline ends. The CDR3 runs 17 residues. Germline CDR1 reads MGHRA; CDR2 reads YSYEKL. CDR3 DNA: TGCGCCAGCAGCCGGGGGGGAGGGGCGAACTCTGGAAACACCATATATTTT. This codes for CASSRGGGANSGNTIYF.

The chain joins TRBV12-5 to TRBJ2-1; 7 nucleotides line up with TRBD2. The CDR3 has 20 residues. CDR1 and CDR2 from the germline V gene are LGHNT and FRNRAP. Unmatched junction bases numbered 21, after V lost 0 bases and J lost 7 bases. The CDR3 is CASGLVQSLYTAGVENEQFF. CDR3 nucleotide sequence: TGTGCTAGTGGTTTGGTACAGAGCCTCTATACGGCGGGGGTGGAGAATGAGCAGTTCTTC.

The sample holds a few counts of this clone. The chain joins TRBV7-3 to TRBJ2-7, with 7 nucleotides matching TRBD2. The CDR3 totals 17 residues. The V segment lost 2 bases and the J segment 2 bases; nucleotides outside the gene matches: 12. CDR1 is SGHTA, CDR2 FQGTGA, per germline. CDR3 residues: CASSLAFLAEAPYEQYF. In nucleotides, the CDR3 is TGTGCCAGCAGCTTAGCCTTTCTAGCGGAAGCACCCTACGAGCAGTACTTC.